Presented here are 9 T cell receptor beta chains from one specimen sequenced in a study of CD8 T cells in ankylosing spondylitis. TCRdb passed the 5' RACE reads through MiXCR, listing each CDR3 protein once. The sample consists of 150,000 to 200,000 distinct CDR3 sequences, more than 10% of them appearing once. Sequencing used blood, either unsorted or a sorted T cell fraction (not recorded which). The origin of the receptors is a male donor with ankylosing spondylitis or in good health (not recorded which).

This chain uses TRBV6-2 or TRBV6-3 with TRBJ2-7; the match to TRBD2 covers 8 bases. The CDR3 contains 16 residues. From germline, CDR1 is MNHEY and CDR2 SVGEGT. V lost 8 bases, J lost 0 bases, and 12 bases stayed unmatched. Here the CDR3 DNA reads TGTGCCAGCCACTCCAGAGCGGGGGTGATCTCCTACGAGCAGTACTTC. It specifies CASHSRAGVISYEQYF.

In this sample, this clonotype turned up a few times. The genes are TRBV28 and TRBJ2-3, with D perhaps assigned TRBD1 or TRBD2 (5 bases each). This CDR3 region has 14 residues. Germline V gene lookup returns CDR1 MDHEN and CDR2 SYDVKM. V was pared by 3 bases and J by 8 bases, with 15 bases between. This chain's CDR3 is CASSFGTRGGTQYF. DNA for the CDR3: TGTGCCAGCAGTTTCGGTACGAGGGGCGGTACGCAGTATTTT.

This clonotype was seen only a few times. The V and J genes are TRBV4-1 and TRBJ2-1, with 14 bases lining up with TRBD2. This CDR3 has 17 residues. V shed 0 bases and J 8 bases; nucleotides not matched to a gene: 6. Germline-derived CDR1 and CDR2 are MGHRA and YSYEKL. The CDR3 sequence: CASSQEAGTSGSDEQFF. The DNA for the CDR3 is TGCGCCAGCAGCCAAGAAGCCGGGACTAGCGGGAGTGATGAGCAGTTCTTC.

This clonotype turned up a few times. The gene calls are TRBV5-1 and TRBJ2-1, with D possibly called TRBD1 or TRBD2 (5 bases each). V lost 2 bases and J lost 0, with 12 bases in between. Germline V gene lookup returns CDR1 SGHRS and CDR2 YFSETQ. This CDR3 has 16 amino acids. The CDR3 region has the DNA TGCGCCAGCAGCTTCTCGGGACCAGACTCCTACAATGAGCAGTTCTTC. It translates to CASSFSGPDSYNEQFF.

V and J are TRBV19 and TRBJ2-3; TRBD1 is a possible D gene (5 bases). Germline V gene data show CDR1 as LNHDA and CDR2 as SQIVND (reference sequence). The CDR3 sequence is 12 residues long. The V end was cut by 10 bases, the J end by 4 bases, with 12 bases between. In DNA, the CDR3 is TGTGCCAATAAGGGGCAATCAGATACGCAGTATTTT. This encodes CANKGQSDTQYF.

There are a few counts of this clonotype. The chain combines TRBV11-2 with TRBJ1-5; maybe TRBD1 (5 bases). The CDR3 has 14 amino acids. The germline V gene has CDR1 SGHAT and CDR2 FQNNGV. The V and J ends lost 5 bases and 8 bases respectively, with 16 bases between them. CDR3 in amino acids: CASSPTMGLEPQHF. CDR3 coding DNA: TGTGCCAGCAGCCCCACCATGGGACTTGAGCCCCAGCATTTT.

The chain recombines TRBV19 with TRBJ2-2; D is tentatively TRBD1 or TRBD2 (5 bases each). This CDR3 spans 16 amino acids. The V and J ends lost 7 bases and 4 bases respectively, with 19 bases between them. Germline CDR1 reads LNHDA; CDR2 reads SQIVND (reference sequence). The CDR3 is CASTPLIGDLTGELFF. The CDR3 nucleotides read TGTGCCAGTACCCCCCTAATCGGGGACCTCACCGGGGAGCTGTTTTTT.

The CDR3 DNA reads TGCAGTGCTAGCGGGGCCAACTACAATGAGCAGTTCTTC. This codes for CSASGANYNEQFF. V gene TRBV20-1 combines with J gene TRBJ2-1; tentatively, D is TRBD1 or TRBD2 (5 bases each). There are 13 residues in the CDR3. V lost 3 bases and J 3 bases, leaving 9 bases between the germline ends. In germline, CDR1 is DFQATT, CDR2 SNEGSKA (reference sequence).

In its sample, this clonotype was seen many times. The rearrangement links TRBV29-1 to TRBJ2-3, with D perhaps matching TRBD2 (6 bases). This CDR3 spans 16 amino acids. V gave up 1 base and J gave up 2 bases, with 16 bases separating them. CDR1 is SQVTM and CDR2 is ANQGSEA in the germline V gene. The CDR3, as DNA: TGCAGCGTTGAAGGGGTAGCGGATTTAGACACAGATACGCAGTATTTT. It specifies CSVEGVADLDTDTQYF.